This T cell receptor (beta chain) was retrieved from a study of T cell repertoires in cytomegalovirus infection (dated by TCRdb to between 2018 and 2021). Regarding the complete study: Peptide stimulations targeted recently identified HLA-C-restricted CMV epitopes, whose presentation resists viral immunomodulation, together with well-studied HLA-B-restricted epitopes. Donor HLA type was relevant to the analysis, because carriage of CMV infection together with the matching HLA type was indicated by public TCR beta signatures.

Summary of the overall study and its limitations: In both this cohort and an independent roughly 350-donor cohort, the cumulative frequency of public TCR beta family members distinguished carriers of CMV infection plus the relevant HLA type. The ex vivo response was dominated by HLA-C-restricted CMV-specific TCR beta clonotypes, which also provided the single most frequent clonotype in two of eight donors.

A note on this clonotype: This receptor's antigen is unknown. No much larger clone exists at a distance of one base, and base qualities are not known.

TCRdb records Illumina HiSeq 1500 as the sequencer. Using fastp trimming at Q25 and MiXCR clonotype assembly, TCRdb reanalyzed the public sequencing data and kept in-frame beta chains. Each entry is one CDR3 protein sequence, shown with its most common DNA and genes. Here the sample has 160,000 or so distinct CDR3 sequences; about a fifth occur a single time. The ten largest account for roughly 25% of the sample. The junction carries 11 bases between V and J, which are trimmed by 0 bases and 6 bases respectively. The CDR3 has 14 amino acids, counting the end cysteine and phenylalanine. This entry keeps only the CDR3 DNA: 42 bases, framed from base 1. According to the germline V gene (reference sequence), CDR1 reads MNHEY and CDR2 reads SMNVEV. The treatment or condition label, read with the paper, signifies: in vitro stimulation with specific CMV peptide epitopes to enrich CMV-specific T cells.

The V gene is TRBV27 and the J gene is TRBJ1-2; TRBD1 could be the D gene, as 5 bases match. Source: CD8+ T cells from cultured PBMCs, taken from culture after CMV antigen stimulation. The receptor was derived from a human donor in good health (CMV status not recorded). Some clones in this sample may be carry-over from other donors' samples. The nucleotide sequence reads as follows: TGTGCCAGCAGTTTATCGGCAGGGACGGATGGCTACACCTTC. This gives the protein CASSLSAGTDGYTF.